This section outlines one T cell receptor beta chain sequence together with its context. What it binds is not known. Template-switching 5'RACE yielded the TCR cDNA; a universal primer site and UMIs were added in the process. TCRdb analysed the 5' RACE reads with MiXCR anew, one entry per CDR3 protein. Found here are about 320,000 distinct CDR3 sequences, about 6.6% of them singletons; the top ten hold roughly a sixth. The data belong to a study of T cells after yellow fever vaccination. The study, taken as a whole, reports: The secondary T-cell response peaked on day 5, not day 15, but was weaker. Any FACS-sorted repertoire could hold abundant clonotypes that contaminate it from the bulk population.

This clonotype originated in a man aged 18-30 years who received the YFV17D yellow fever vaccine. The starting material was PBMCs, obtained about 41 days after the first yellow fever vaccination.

This CDR3 is CASSIGGPLSGNTIYF. In DNA, the CDR3 is TGCGCCAGCAGCATCGGGGGGCCCCTTTCTGGAAACACCATATATTTT. The chain recombines TRBV5-1 with TRBJ1-3, with a possible D match to TRBD1 (6 bases). This CDR3 has 16 residues. The ends were cut back, 4 bases at V and 1 base at J, with 15 bases in the middle. The V gene's germline CDR1 is SGHRS and CDR2 YFSETQ.